This TCR beta chain came from a study of cytomegalovirus exposure and HLA in healthy donors. Findings and caveats of the study: Analysis was performed later, and it showed HLA-associated TCR beta chains to be more clonally expanded than equally common others. What TCR beta sequences reportedly achieved was accurate prediction of HLA-A and HLA-B alleles in most subjects. When analyzed later, a missense DCLRE1C variant was found to be linked to TCR beta V- and J-gene trimming.

Researchers ran the PCR with 60 Vbeta and 13 Jbeta primers. Profiled with immunoSEQ multiplex PCR; TCRdb holds only in-frame clones, not every one. Of about 150,000 clones in the sample, roughly 80% are singletons; the top ten hold more than 3.5%. V gave up 0 bases and J gave up 1 base, with 6 bases separating them. From germline, CDR1 is SGHRS and CDR2 YFSETQ. The length of the CDR3 is 14 residues. With regard to this clone: Its antigen is still unknown.

The receptor was derived from a woman aged 35 to 49 in good health and CMV-seropositive. The rearrangement links TRBV5-1 to TRBJ2-3; unclear D gene. Sequencing was done on a sample of PBMCs. The CDR3 DNA reads as TGCGCCAGCAGCTTGGTGGCGGGCACAGATACGCAGTATTTT. Translating it yields CASSLVAGTDTQYF.